This TCR beta chain was sequenced for a study of blood T cells in healthy people across ages. Study-level findings and limits: Percentage of naive T cells showed a strong correlation with TCR beta diversity. It was not possible, with unsorted PBMCs, to conclusively compare naive and antigen-experienced cells.

The use of a sample-barcoded 5' primer and a J-beta primer mix characterized a second PCR of about 7 to 12 cycles. Carrying 12 random nucleotides, a template-switch adaptor labeled each individual cDNA molecule. TCRdb passed the 5' RACE reads through MiXCR, listing each CDR3 protein once. The table lists about 650,000 distinct CDR3 sequences, more than 45% of them singletons. CDR3 length equals 11 residues. Germline V gene data show CDR1 as DFQATT and CDR2 as SNEGSKA (reference sequence). The V end lost 7 bases, the J end lost 6 bases, and 11 bases lay between the germline ends. This clonotype showed up many times. The antigen is unknown.

This sequence joins TRBV20-1 and TRBJ2-3; D ambiguous. This clonotype was obtained from an elderly woman in good health. Sequenced input: blood. Written as DNA, the CDR3 is TGCAGTGGACCGGTTGGGGATACGCAGTATTTT. Its protein is CSGPVGDTQYF.